Below, one T cell receptor beta chain is given with its context. As yet, its antigen is unknown. The sample is drawn from a study of CD8+ T cells in alopecia areata. After removal of 4 bases from V and 8 bases from J, the junction contained 17 bases not matched to a gene. Looked up from germline, CDR1 is SGHRS and CDR2 is YFSETQ. The CDR3 runs 16 residues. General study results and limits: Scalp clonality dropped significantly under tofacitinib, as did expanded CD8+ top-100 clones.

Sequencing used cDNA as its template, made by extracting RNA and reverse transcribing it. Clones were read by immunoSEQ multiplex PCR, and TCRdb kept only the in-frame ones, dropping some. The profile shows fewer than 250,000 clones, around 43% of them singletons. The treatment here: oral pan-JAK inhibitor, 5-10 mg twice daily. It was from alopecia areata patients that lesional scalp punch biopsies and peripheral blood were collected. The starting material was CD4+ T cells sorted from blood, obtained at roughly week 36, from a patient treated with tofacitinib. The sequence was collected from a human donor with alopecia areata. V gene TRBV5-1 combines with J gene TRBJ1-2; 7 bases match TRBD1. CDR3 in amino acids: CASSITPGGDALGYTF. The CDR3 nucleotides read TGCGCCAGCAGCATAACGCCAGGGGGTGATGCTTTAGGCTACACCTTC.